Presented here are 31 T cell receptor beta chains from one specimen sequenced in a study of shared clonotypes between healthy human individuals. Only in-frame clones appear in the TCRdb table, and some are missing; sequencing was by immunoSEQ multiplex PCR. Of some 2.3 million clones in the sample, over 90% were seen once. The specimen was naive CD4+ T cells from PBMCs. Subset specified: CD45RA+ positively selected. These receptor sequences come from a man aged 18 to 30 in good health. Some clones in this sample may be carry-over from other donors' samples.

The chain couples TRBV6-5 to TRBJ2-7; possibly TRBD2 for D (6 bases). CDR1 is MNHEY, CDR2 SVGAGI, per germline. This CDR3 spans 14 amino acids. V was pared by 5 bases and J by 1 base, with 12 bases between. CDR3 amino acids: CASSRSRESYEQYF. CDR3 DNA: TGTGCCAGCAGTAGAAGCCGGGAGTCCTACGAGCAGTACTTC.

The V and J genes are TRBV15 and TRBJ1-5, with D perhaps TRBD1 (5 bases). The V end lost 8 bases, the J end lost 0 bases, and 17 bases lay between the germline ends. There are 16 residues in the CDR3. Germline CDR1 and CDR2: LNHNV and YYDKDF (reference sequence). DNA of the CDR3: TGTGCCACCCGACTGACAGTAAGTTTTAGCAATCAGCCCCAGCATTTT. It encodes CATRLTVSFSNQPQHF.

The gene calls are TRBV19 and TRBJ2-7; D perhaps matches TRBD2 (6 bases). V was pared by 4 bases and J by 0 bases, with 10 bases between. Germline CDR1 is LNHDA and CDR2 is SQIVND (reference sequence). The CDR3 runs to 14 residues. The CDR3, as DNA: TGTGCCAGTAGTAACCGGGGGAGCTCCTACGAGCAGTACTTC. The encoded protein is CASSNRGSSYEQYF.

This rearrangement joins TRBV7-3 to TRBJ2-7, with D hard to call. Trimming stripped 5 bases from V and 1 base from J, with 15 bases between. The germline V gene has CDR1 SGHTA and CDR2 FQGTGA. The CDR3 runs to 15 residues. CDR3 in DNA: TGTGCCAGCAGCGATTTACGGCTATCATCCTACGAGCAGTACTTC. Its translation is CASSDLRLSSYEQYF.

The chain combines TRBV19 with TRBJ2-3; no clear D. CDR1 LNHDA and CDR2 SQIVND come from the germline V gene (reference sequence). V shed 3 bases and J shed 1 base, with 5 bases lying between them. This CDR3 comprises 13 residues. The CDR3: CASSMPGTDTQYF. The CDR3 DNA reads TGTGCCAGTAGTATGCCTGGCACAGATACGCAGTATTTT. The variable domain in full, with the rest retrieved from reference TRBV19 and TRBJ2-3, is DGGITQSPKYLFRKEGQNVTLSCEQNLNHDAMYWYRQDPGQGLRLIYYSQIVNDFQKGDIAEGYSVSREKKESFPLTVTSAQKNPTAFYLCASSMPGTDTQYFGPGTRLTVL.

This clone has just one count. CDR3 bases: TGTGCCAGCAGCCGAGGGAGTGCGTCCTACAATGAGCAGTTCTTC. This codes for CASSRGSASYNEQFF. The chain combines TRBV7-3 with TRBJ2-1, with D possibly TRBD2 on 5 matching bases. Germline V gene lookup returns CDR1 SGHTA and CDR2 FQGTGA. V lost 5 bases to trimming and J lost 1 base, with 12 bases between them. The CDR3 spans 15 residues. Variable domain in full (rest from reference TRBV7-3 and TRBJ2-1): GAGVSQTPSNKVTEKGKYVELRCDPISGHTALYWYRQSLGQGPEFLIYFQGTGAADDSGLPNDRFFAVRPEGSVSTLKIQRTERGDSAVYLCASSRGSASYNEQFFGPGTRLTVL.

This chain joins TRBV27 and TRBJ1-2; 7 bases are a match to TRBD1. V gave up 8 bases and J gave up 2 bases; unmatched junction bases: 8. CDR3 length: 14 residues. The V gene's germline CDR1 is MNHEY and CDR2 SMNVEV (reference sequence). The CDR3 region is CASGAGGKNYGYTF. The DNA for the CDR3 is TGTGCCAGCGGAGCAGGGGGTAAAAACTATGGCTACACCTTC.

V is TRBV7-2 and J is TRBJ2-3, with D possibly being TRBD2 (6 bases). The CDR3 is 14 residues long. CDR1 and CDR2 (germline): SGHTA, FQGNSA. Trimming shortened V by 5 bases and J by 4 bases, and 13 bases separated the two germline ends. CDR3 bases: TGTGCCAGCAGCGTTGGGGGAGGACCAGATACGCAGTATTTT. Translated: CASSVGGGPDTQYF. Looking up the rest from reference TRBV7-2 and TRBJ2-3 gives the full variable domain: GAGVSQSPSNKVTEKGKDVELRCDPISGHTALYWYRQSLGQGLEFLIYFQGNSAPDKSGLPSDRFSAERTGGSVSTLTIQRTQQEDSAVYLCASSVGGGPDTQYFGPGTRLTVL.

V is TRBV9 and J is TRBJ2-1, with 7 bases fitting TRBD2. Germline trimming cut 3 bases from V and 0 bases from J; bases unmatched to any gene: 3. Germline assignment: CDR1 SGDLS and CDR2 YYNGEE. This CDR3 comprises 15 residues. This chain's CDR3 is CASSGSGTSYNEQFF. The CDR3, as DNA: TGTGCCAGCAGCGGGAGCGGGACCTCCTACAATGAGCAGTTCTTC.

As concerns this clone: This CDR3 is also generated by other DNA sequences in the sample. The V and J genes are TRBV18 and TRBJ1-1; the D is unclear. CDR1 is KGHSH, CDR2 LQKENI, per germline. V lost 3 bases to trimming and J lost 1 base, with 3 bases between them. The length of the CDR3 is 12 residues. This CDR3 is CASSPWNTEAFF. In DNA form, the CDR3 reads TGTGCCAGCTCACCGTGGAACACTGAAGCTTTCTTT.

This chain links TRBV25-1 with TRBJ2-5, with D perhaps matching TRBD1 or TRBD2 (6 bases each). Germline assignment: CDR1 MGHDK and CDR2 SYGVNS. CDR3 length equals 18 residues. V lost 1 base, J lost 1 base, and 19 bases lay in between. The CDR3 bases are TGTGCCAGCAGTGAATTTGGGGCGCTTGGGGGGCTCCAAGAGACCCAGTACTTC. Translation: CASSEFGALGGLQETQYF.

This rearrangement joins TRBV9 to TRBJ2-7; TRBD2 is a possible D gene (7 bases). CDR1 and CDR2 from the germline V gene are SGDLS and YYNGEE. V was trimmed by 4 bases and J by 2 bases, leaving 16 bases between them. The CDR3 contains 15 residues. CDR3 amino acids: CASSPGGGPTYEQYF. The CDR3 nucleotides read TGTGCCAGCAGCCCCGGCGGGGGCCCGACCTACGAGCAGTACTTC.

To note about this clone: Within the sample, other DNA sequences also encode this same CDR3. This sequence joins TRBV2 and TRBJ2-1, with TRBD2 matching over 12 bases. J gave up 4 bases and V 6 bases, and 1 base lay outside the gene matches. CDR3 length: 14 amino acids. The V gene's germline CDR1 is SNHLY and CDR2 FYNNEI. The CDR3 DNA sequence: TGTGCCAGCAGGGGGACTAGCGGGTACAATGAGCAGTTCTTC. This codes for CASRGTSGYNEQFF.

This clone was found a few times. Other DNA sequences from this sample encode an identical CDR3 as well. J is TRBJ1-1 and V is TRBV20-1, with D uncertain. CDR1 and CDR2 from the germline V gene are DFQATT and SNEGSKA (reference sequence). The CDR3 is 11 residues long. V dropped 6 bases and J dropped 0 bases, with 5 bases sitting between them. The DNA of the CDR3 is TGCAGTGCGAGTTTGAACACTGAAGCTTTCTTT. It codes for CSASLNTEAFF.

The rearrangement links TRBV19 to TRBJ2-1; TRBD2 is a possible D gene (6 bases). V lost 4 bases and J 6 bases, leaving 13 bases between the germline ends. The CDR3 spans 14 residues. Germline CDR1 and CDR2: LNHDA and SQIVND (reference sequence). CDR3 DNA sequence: TGTGCCAGTAGTAGCGGGATTCCCCCCAATGAGCAGTTCTTC. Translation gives CASSSGIPPNEQFF.

The CDR3 DNA reads TGTGCCAGCAGCTTACGTGGAGGGAAGGGCTACACCTTC. It yields the protein CASSLRGGKGYTF. The chain combines TRBV5-4 with TRBJ1-2, with D unclear. Germline lookup yields CDR1 SGHNT and CDR2 YYREEE (reference sequence). CDR3 length: 13 amino acids. Deletions cut 2 bases from V and 8 bases from J, with 13 bases between.

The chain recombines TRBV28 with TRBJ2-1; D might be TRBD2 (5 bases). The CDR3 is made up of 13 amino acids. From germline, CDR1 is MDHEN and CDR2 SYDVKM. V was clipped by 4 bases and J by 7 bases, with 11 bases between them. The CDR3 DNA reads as TGTGCCAGCAGTTCGTCCCGAGGGAATGAGCAGTTCTTC. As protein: CASSSSRGNEQFF.

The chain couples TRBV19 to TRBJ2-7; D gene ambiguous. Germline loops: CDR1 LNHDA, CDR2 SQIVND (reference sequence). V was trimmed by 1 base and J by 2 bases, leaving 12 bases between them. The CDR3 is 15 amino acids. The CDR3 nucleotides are TGTGCCAGTAGTATAGGGCTCTCACCCCCCTACGAGCAGTACTTC. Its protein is CASSIGLSPPYEQYF.

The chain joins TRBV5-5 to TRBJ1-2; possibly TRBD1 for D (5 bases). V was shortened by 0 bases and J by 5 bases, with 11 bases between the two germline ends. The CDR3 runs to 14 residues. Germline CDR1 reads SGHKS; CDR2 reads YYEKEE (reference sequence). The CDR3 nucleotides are TGTGCCAGCAGCTTGGTGCAGGGAGGATATGGCTACACCTTC. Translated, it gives CASSLVQGGYGYTF.

Written as DNA, the CDR3 is TGCGCCAGCAGCTTGGGGGACAGGGGTCGCGGCTACACCTTC. Translation: CASSLGDRGRGYTF. The V gene is TRBV5-1, the J gene TRBJ1-2; 10 nucleotides align to TRBD1. The CDR3 contains 14 residues. The germline gives CDR1 SGHRS, CDR2 YFSETQ. Trimming cost V 0 bases and J 8 bases; bases outside gene matches: 4.

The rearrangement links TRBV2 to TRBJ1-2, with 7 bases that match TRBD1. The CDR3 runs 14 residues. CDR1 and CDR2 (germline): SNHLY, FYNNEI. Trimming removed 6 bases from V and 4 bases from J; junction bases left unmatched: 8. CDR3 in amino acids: CASRWRQGFYGYTF. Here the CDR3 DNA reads TGTGCCAGCAGATGGAGACAGGGCTTCTATGGCTACACCTTC.

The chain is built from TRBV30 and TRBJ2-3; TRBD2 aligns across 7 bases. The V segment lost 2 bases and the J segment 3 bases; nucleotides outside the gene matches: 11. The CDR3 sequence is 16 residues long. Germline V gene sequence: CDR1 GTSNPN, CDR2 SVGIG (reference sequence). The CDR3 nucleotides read TGTGCCTGGAGTTGGGGAGGGGCGGGAAGTACAGATACGCAGTATTTT. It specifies CAWSWGGAGSTDTQYF.

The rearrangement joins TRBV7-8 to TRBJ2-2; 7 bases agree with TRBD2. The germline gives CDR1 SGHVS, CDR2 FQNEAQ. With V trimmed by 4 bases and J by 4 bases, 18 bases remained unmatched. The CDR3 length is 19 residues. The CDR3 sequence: CASSSGFGLVGGVTGELFF. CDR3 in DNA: TGTGCCAGCAGCTCCGGATTCGGACTAGTAGGTGGAGTCACCGGGGAGCTGTTTTTT. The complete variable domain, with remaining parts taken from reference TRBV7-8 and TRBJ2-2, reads GAGVSQSPRYKVAKRGQDVALRCDPISGHVSLFWYQQALGQGPEFLTYFQNEAQLDKSGLPSDRFFAERPEGSVSTLKIQRTQQEDSAVYLCASSSGFGLVGGVTGELFFGEGSRLTVL.

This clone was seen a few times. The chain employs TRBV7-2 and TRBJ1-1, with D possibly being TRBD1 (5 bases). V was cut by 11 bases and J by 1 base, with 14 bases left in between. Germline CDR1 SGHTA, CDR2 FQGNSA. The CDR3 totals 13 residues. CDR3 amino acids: CAAKQEQNTEAFF. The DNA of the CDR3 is TGTGCCGCGAAACAGGAGCAGAACACTGAAGCTTTCTTT.

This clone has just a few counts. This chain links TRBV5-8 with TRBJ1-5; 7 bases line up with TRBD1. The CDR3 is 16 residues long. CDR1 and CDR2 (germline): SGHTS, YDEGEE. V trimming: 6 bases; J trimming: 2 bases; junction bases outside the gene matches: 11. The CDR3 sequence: CASTSTTGVGNQPQHF. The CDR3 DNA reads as TGTGCCAGCACCTCGACCACAGGGGTGGGCAATCAGCCCCAGCATTTT.

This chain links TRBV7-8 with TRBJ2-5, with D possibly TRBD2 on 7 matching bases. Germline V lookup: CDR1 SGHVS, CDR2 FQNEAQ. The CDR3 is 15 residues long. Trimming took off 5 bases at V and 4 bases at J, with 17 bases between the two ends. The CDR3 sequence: CASSPGAGAGETQYF. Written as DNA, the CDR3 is TGTGCCAGCAGCCCGGGGGCGGGGGCTGGAGAGACCCAGTACTTC. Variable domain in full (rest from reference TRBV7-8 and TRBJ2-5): GAGVSQSPRYKVAKRGQDVALRCDPISGHVSLFWYQQALGQGPEFLTYFQNEAQLDKSGLPSDRFFAERPEGSVSTLKIQRTQQEDSAVYLCASSPGAGAGETQYFGPGTRLLVL.

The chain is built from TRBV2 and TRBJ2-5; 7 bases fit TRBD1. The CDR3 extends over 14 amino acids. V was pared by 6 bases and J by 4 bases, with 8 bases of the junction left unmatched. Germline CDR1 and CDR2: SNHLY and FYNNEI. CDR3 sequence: CASRGTALSETQYF. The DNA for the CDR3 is TGTGCCAGCAGGGGGACAGCCCTCTCAGAGACCCAGTACTTC.

The CDR3 reads CASSAGLEELFF. The CDR3 coding sequence is TGCGCCAGCAGCGCGGGGTTGGAGGAGCTGTTTTTT. This rearrangement joins TRBV5-1 to TRBJ2-2; D possibly corresponds to TRBD2 (6 bases). Trimming stripped 4 bases from V and 10 bases from J, with 11 bases between. Germline CDR1 SGHRS, CDR2 YFSETQ. This CDR3 region has 12 residues.

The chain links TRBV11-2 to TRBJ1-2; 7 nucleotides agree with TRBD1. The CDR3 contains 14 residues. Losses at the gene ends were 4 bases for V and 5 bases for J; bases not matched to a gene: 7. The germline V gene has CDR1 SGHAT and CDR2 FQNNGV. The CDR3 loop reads CASSSTGPTYGYTF. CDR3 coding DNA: TGTGCCAGCAGCTCGACAGGGCCCACTTATGGCTACACCTTC.

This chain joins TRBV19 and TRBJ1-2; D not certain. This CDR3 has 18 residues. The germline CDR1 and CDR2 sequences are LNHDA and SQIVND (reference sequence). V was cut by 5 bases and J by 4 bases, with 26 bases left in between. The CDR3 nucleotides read TGTGCCAGTAGTCACCGTCGATCAGGCCCGTCGGCAAGCTATGGCTACACCTTC. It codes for CASSHRRSGPSASYGYTF.

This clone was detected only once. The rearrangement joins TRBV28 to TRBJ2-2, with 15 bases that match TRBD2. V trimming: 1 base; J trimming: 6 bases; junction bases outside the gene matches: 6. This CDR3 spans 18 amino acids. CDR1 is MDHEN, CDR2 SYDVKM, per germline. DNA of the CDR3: TGTGCCAGCAGTTTATACGCTAGGACTAGCGGGAGGGCCGGGGAGCTGTTTTTT. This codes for CASSLYARTSGRAGELFF.